This T cell receptor (beta chain) comes out of a study of blood T cell repertoires in COVID-19. The CDR3 totals 17 residues. The J segment lost 3 bases and the V segment lost 4 bases, leaving 8 bases of the junction unmatched. Germline V CDR1 and CDR2: MNHEY, SMNVEV (reference sequence). Original handling: Reference gene primer amplification gave nucleated cell count estimates. TCRdb's table, derived via immunoSEQ multiplex PCR, lists solely in-frame clones and lacks some. That table supplies the V and J calls and clone size; D and trimming were determined from the DNA. The repertoire holds roughly 410,000 clones, with more than 75% as singletons.

The sequencing input was peripheral blood. V is TRBV27 and J is TRBJ1-6, with TRBD1 matching over 8 bases. This receptor was obtained from an older woman with COVID-19, enrolled during active disease. The CDR3: CASSSRGTGFYNSPLHF. In DNA form, the CDR3 reads TGTGCCAGCAGTTCCCGGGGGACAGGCTTCTATAATTCACCCCTCCACTTT.